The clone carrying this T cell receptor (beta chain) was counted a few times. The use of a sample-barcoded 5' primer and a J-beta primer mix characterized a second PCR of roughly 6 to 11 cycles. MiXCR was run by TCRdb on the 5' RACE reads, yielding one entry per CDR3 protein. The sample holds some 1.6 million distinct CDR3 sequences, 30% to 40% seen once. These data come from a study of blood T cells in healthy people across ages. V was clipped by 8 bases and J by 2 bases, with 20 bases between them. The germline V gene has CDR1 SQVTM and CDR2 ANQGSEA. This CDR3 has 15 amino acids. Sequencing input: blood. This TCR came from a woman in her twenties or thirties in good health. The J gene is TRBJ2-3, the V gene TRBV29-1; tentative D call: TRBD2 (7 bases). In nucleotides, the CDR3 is TGCAGCACCCCCGAGGGGGGGAGGGTCACAGATACGCAGTATTTT. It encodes CSTPEGGRVTDTQYF.